This is a list of T cell receptor beta chains from one sample in a study of T cells in localized non-small cell lung cancer. Profiled with immunoSEQ multiplex PCR; TCRdb holds only in-frame clones, not every one. The sample yields about 40,000 clones, around 87% seen once. This material consisted of peripheral blood, taken before any cancer treatment. The receptors derive from a man between 18 and 49 years old with stage I lung adenocarcinoma. Both conserved end residues are part of each CDR3. Fields, in order: D gene, V gene, J gene, clone size, CDR3 DNA, CDR3 protein. D genes are given only for firm matches. Rows give clone size only sometimes, using once, few, many, or a class for an expanded clone.

>NA|TRBV4-1|TRBJ1-2|NA
TGCGCCAGCAGCCAAGATAGGCCGCTAGCTAACTATGGCTACACCTTC
CASSQDRPLANYGYTF
>NA|TRBV7-9|TRBJ2-3|NA
TGTGCCAGCAGCAATAGGGTTGGTACGCAGTATTTT
CASSNRVGTQYF
>NA|TRBV7-2|TRBJ1-5|NA
TGTGCCAGCAGCTTAAACAAAAGAGGCAATCAGCCCCAGCATTTT
CASSLNKRGNQPQHF
>NA|TRBV19|TRBJ2-7|few
TGTGCCAGTAGTATAGGGGTGGAGCAGTACTTC
CASSIGVEQYF
>NA|TRBV13|TRBJ2-7|NA
TGTGCCAGCAGCTTTTCCCTGGGATACGAGCAGTACTTC
CASSFSLGYEQYF
>NA|TRBV10-3|TRBJ2-7|NA
TGTGCCATCAGAGGGACCCGAGATGTGGAGCAGTACTTC
CAIRGTRDVEQYF
>NA|TRBV25-1|TRBJ2-5|NA
TGTGCCAGCAGTGACCTCCAGGCTCAAGAGACCCAGTACTTC
CASSDLQAQETQYF
>NA|TRBV15|TRBJ1-2|NA
TGTGCCACCAGCAGACAGGGAAATTGGTATGGCTACACCTTC
CATSRQGNWYGYTF
>NA|TRBV6-1|TRBJ1-6|NA
TGTGCCAGCAGTCCACCCCTCCACTTT
CASSPPLHF
>TRBD2|TRBV30|TRBJ2-5|once
TGTGCCTGGAGTGAATACGGGGGGGCCCGAGAGACCCAGTACTTC
CAWSEYGGARETQYF
>NA|TRBV19|TRBJ1-4|NA
TGTGCCAGTAGTTCGGCAGCAACTAATGAAAAACTGTTTTTT
CASSSAATNEKLFF
>NA|TRBV18|TRBJ1-5|NA
TGTGCCAGCTCACAAGACACCGGTGGCGGTCAGCCCCAGCATTTT
CASSQDTGGGQPQHF
>NA|TRBV11-2|TRBJ2-7|NA
TGTGCCAGCAGCTTAGGGCTACTCGAGTCCTACGAGCAGTACTTC
CASSLGLLESYEQYF
>NA|TRBV5-4|TRBJ2-1|NA
TGTGCCAGCAGCTTGGTGGGGGCAACCTACAATGAGCAGTTCTTC
CASSLVGATYNEQFF
>NA|TRBV5-4|TRBJ2-7|NA
TGTGCCAGCAGCTTTGGCACCCCGGGTTTCTACGAGCAGTACTTC
CASSFGTPGFYEQYF
>NA|TRBV7-9|TRBJ2-7|NA
TGTGCCAGCAGCTCGCTGACTAGCAGGGGATACGAGCAGTACTTC
CASSSLTSRGYEQYF
>TRBD1|TRBV5-1|TRBJ2-7|NA
TGCGCCAGCAGCTTGGGATCCGGGACAGGGCCTTTCGGGGAGCAGTACTTC
CASSLGSGTGPFGEQYF
>TRBD1|TRBV5-6|TRBJ1-2|once
TGTGCCAGCAGCCCGGTGACAGGGGACACGGGCTACACCTTC
CASSPVTGDTGYTF
>NA|TRBV19|TRBJ1-2|NA
TGTGCCAGTAGTGAGGGGCGTAATTTCTATGGCTACACCTTC
CASSEGRNFYGYTF
>NA|TRBV9|TRBJ1-3|NA
TGTGCCAGCAGCGCGAACGACAGTCCAACATCGGGAAACACCATATATTTT
CASSANDSPTSGNTIYF
>TRBD1|TRBV2|TRBJ2-2|NA
TGTGCCAGCAGGCGACAATTACAGGGGAACGGGGAGCTGTTTTTT
CASRRQLQGNGELFF
>NA|TRBV6-5|TRBJ2-2|NA
TGTGCCAGCAGTTTGGATAGACGTCCGAACACCGGGGAGCTGTTTTTT
CASSLDRRPNTGELFF
>NA|TRBV28|TRBJ1-1|NA
TGTGCCAGCAGTTTAACAGGTTTTAGCACTGAAGCTTTCTTT
CASSLTGFSTEAFF
>TRBD1|TRBV7-3|TRBJ1-2|NA
TGTGCCAGCAGCTTAGGTGGACAGGAGGGCTACACCTTC
CASSLGGQEGYTF
>TRBD1|TRBV9|TRBJ1-2|NA
TGTGCCAGCAGCCTGACCGGGGACAGGGGATTCTATGGCTACACCTTC
CASSLTGDRGFYGYTF
>NA|TRBV29-1|TRBJ2-3|few
TGCAGCGGTGGGGAGAGCACAGATACGCAGTATTTT
CSGGESTDTQYF
>NA|TRBV25-1|TRBJ1-6|NA
TGTGCCAGCAGTCGCGACGATAATTCACCCCTCCACTTT
CASSRDDNSPLHF
>NA|TRBV21-1|TRBJ2-7|NA
TGTGCCAGCAGCGAAAGCTCCTACGAGCAGTACTTC
CASSESSYEQYF
>NA|TRBV27|TRBJ2-3|NA
TGTGCCAGCGCCTTGGTCCGGGGGAGCACAGATACGCAGTATTTT
CASALVRGSTDTQYF
>TRBD1|TRBV19|TRBJ1-5|NA
TGTGCCAGTAGTATAGAAGGGGACAGCCAGCCCCAGCATTTT
CASSIEGDSQPQHF
>NA|TRBV5-1|TRBJ1-2|once
TGCGCCAGCTGCCAATCGTCCGGGAACTATGGCTACACCTTC
CASCQSSGNYGYTF
>NA|TRBV7-2|TRBJ1-3|NA
TGTGCCAGCAGCTTAGCAGGATCTGGAAACACCATATATTTT
CASSLAGSGNTIYF
>NA|TRBV7-2|TRBJ1-5|NA
TGTGCCAGCAGCCCAGGAGCCCGGGCCTCACGAGAACAGCCCCAGCATTTT
CASSPGARASREQPQHF
>NA|TRBV5-1|TRBJ1-4|NA
TGCGCCAGCAGTCGGGACCCCCAGGCGTCTAATGAAAAACTGTTTTTT
CASSRDPQASNEKLFF
>NA|TRBV13|TRBJ2-7|NA
TGTGCCAGCAGTCGCGGCAGGGTCTCCTACGAGCAGTACTTC
CASSRGRVSYEQYF
>NA|TRBV11-1|TRBJ1-3|NA
TGTGCCAGCAGCTCAGAAGGGTATGGAAACACCATATATTTT
CASSSEGYGNTIYF
>NA|TRBV7-9|TRBJ2-3|few
TGTGCCAGCAGCTTAGGGCAGCTTAGCCATACGCAGTATTTT
CASSLGQLSHTQYF
>NA|TRBV5-5|TRBJ1-1|NA
TGTGCCAGCAGCACGAAGACGGAAAACACTGAAGCTTTCTTT
CASSTKTENTEAFF
>TRBD1|TRBV4-3|TRBJ2-7|NA
TGCGCCAGCAGCCCTGGGACAGGGCGCATGGACGAGCAGTACTTC
CASSPGTGRMDEQYF
>NA|TRBV19|TRBJ2-2|few
TGTGCCAGTAGTCCCAGGACAGTAACCGGGGAGCTGTTTTTT
CASSPRTVTGELFF
>TRBD2|TRBV15|TRBJ2-2|once
TGTGCCACCATTCTAGCGGGGGACCCCACCGGGGAGCTGTTTTTT
CATILAGDPTGELFF
>TRBD2|TRBV7-2|TRBJ2-1|NA
TGTGCCAGCAGCTTATCTGGGGCGGGAGGATTCAATGAGCAGTTCTTC
CASSLSGAGGFNEQFF
>NA|TRBV6-5|TRBJ1-2|NA
TGTGCCAGCAGTCGGTCTAACTATGGCTACACCTTC
CASSRSNYGYTF